This section outlines one T cell receptor (beta chain) sequence together with its context. TCRdb reanalysed the 5' RACE reads using MiXCR and keeps one entry per CDR3 protein. The repertoire holds 350,000 or so distinct CDR3 sequences, with 20% to 25% as singletons. This sample was taken from a study of T-cell memory formation after mild COVID-19. The J segment lost 0 bases and the V segment lost 5 bases, leaving 7 bases of the junction unmatched. Per the germline V gene, CDR1 is MNHEY and CDR2 is SVGEGT. CDR3 length equals 18 residues. The sample taken for sequencing was PBMCs or a T cell subset sorted from them (not recorded which). The receptor was derived from a young man who had mild COVID-19 (a few samples of this study predate the infection). Cell type and time point are not known. The genes are TRBV6-2 or TRBV6-3 and TRBJ2-1; TRBD2 aligns across 13 bases. The CDR3 DNA reads as TGTGCCAGCAGTGCAGGGACTAGCGGGGCCGGCTCCTACAATGAGCAGTTCTTC. Amino acid sequence: CASSAGTSGAGSYNEQFF.